This entry lists 5 T cell receptor beta chains sequenced from one sample in a study of T-cell reconstitution after alpha-beta-depleted transplantation in children. Unique molecular identifiers were used in preparing the TCRbeta library. TCRdb independently ran MiXCR on the PCR reads; one entry per CDR3 protein. The table includes some 500,000 distinct CDR3 sequences, about a sixth detected once. Here the sequenced sample was PBMCs from the stem cell graft donor, taken from the stem cell graft. The origin of the receptors is a human donor who donated a stem cell graft to a child with acute lymphoblastic leukemia.

Comments on this clonotype: The junction does not match germline at one end; this may be a read error. The genes are TRBV3-1 and TRBJ2-7; 7 bases are shared with TRBD1. This CDR3 contains 17 residues. Germline-derived CDR1 and CDR2 are LGHDT and YNNKEL (reference sequence). The CDR3 DNA is TGTGCCAGCAGTCAAGACTATGCCGGGACAGCCTCCTACGAGCAGTACTTC. It yields the protein CASSQDYAGTASYEQYF.

This clonotype was counted between two and nine times. The chain recombines TRBV2 with TRBJ2-7; D is uncertain. V lost 7 bases and J lost 3, with 10 bases in between. CDR3 length equals 12 residues. Germline V gene data show CDR1 as SNHLY and CDR2 as FYNNEI. The CDR3 reads CASKWVVYEQYF. The DNA for the CDR3 is TGTGCCAGCAAATGGGTCGTCTACGAGCAGTACTTC.

This clonotype was counted between two and nine times. The gene calls are TRBV3-1 and TRBJ2-4; tentatively, D is TRBD1 (6 bases). The length of the CDR3 is 15 residues. The V gene lost 1 base and the J gene lost 6 bases, with 13 bases spanning the gap. From germline, CDR1 is LGHDT and CDR2 YNNKEL (reference sequence). The CDR3 is CASSQGVGGRNIQYF. CDR3 bases: TGTGCCAGCAGCCAAGGGGTAGGGGGAAGAAACATTCAGTACTTC.

The V call is TRBV7-2, the J call TRBJ2-1; TRBD1 is a possible D gene (5 bases). The CDR3 is 14 amino acids. Per germline, CDR1 SGHTA and CDR2 FQGNSA. V was cut by 3 bases and J by 0 bases, with 6 bases left in between. CDR3 nucleotide sequence: TGTGCCAGCAGCTTTGACAGCTCCTACAATGAGCAGTTCTTC. Translating gives CASSFDSSYNEQFF.

V is TRBV27 and J is TRBJ2-7, with 7 nucleotides matching TRBD1. The CDR3 is 14 amino acids. Germline assignment: CDR1 MNHEY and CDR2 SMNVEV (reference sequence). With V trimmed by 7 bases and J by 2 bases, 8 bases remained unmatched. CDR3 sequence: CASMKGGPPYEQYF. In DNA, the CDR3 is TGTGCCAGCATGAAAGGGGGCCCTCCCTACGAGCAGTACTTC.